This TCR beta chain appears in the sequencing data of a study of PD-1 blockade in classical Hodgkin lymphoma. This sample's time point: cycle 4 day 1 (C4D1), after about 6 weeks of nivolumab. All trial patients relapsed after autologous stem cell transplantation. CDR3 length equals 20 residues. The repertoire was sequenced with immunoSEQ multiplex PCR; TCRdb's copy has only in-frame clones and lacks some. The data contain 40,000 to 45,000 clones, 55% to 70% of them seen just once; the ten biggest clones take up over 2%. The genes are TRBV21-1 and TRBJ2-6; the DNA was not compared with TRBD1, the D call given in the table. TRBV21-1 is classified as a pseudogene. Sequences were derived from peripheral blood mononuclear cells (PBMCs), sampled before the fourth cycle of nivolumab. This receptor was taken from a human donor with classical Hodgkin lymphoma. The CDR3: CASSKEWDIGRAAGANVLTF. The CDR3 DNA reads as TGTGCCAGCAGCAAAGAGTGGGACATAGGGAGAGCGGCTGGGGCCAACGTCCTGACTTTC.